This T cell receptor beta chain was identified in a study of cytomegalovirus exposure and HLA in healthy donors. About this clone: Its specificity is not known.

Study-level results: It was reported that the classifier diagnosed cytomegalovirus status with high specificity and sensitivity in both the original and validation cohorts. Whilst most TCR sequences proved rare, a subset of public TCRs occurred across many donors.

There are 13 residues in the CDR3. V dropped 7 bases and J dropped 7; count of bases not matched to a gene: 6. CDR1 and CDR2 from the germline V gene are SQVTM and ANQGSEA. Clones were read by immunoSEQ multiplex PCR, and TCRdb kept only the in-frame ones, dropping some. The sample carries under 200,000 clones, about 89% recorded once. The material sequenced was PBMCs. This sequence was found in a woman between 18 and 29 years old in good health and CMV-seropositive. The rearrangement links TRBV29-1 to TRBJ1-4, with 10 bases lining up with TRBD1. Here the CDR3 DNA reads TGCAGCGGGGGACAGGGGAGCGGTGAAAAACTGTTTTTT. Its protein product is CSGGQGSGEKLFF.